This T cell receptor beta chain originates from a study of CD8+ T cells in alopecia areata. The treatment is: oral pan-JAK inhibitor, 5-10 mg twice daily. Sequencing templates came from extracted RNA that was reverse transcribed into cDNA. Assay used: immunoSEQ multiplex PCR; TCRdb lists only in-frame clones, some missing. The sample carries 200,000 or so clones, 58% recorded once. This clone was seen a handful of times. The receptor's source is a human donor with alopecia areata. This material consisted of CD4+ T cells sorted from blood, taken at week 24, from a patient treated with tofacitinib.

CDR3 sequence reads: CASSLRLGASTYEQYF. The CDR3 DNA reads TGTGCCAGCAGCTTAAGGCTCGGGGCTTCCACCTACGAGCAGTACTTC. The gene calls are TRBV7-2 and TRBJ2-7, with D perhaps matching TRBD1 or TRBD2 (5 bases each). Germline values: CDR1 SGHTA, CDR2 FQGNSA. The ends were cut back, 2 bases at V and 2 bases at J, with 16 bases in the middle. The CDR3 covers 16 residues.